One and the same sample provided the 4 T cell receptor beta chains below, sequenced in a study of blood T cells in healthy people across ages. Combining a sample-barcoded 5' primer with a J-beta primer mix, a second PCR ran for roughly 7 to 12 cycles. TCRdb re-called the 5' RACE reads through MiXCR, storing one row per CDR3 protein. The repertoire includes some 1.8 million distinct CDR3 sequences, roughly two fifths of them detected once, and more than 20% sits in the top ten. Material for sequencing was blood. These receptors came from a human donor in good health.

The chain couples TRBV7-2 to TRBJ2-3; 10 bases line up with TRBD2. CDR1 SGHTA and CDR2 FQGNSA come from the germline V gene. The CDR3 contains 16 residues. V lost 5 bases to trimming and J lost 5 bases; unmatched junction nucleotides: 10. This CDR3 reads CASSGNSGGRQDTQYF. The DNA of the CDR3 is TGTGCCAGCAGCGGAAATAGCGGGGGGCGTCAAGATACGCAGTATTTT.

This clonotype was counted between two and nine times. The chain links TRBV6-1 to TRBJ2-1; D not certain. The CDR3 consists of 14 residues. The germline V gene has CDR1 MNHNS and CDR2 SASEGT. With 3 bases removed from V and 5 bases from J, the gap between germline ends came to 11 bases. CDR3 in DNA: TGTGCCAGCAGTGATTCACTACGGCACAATGAGCAGTTCTTC. Its translation: CASSDSLRHNEQFF.

This clonotype was detected once. V and J are TRBV2 and TRBJ2-4; the D gene is possibly TRBD2 (7 bases). Germline CDR1 SNHLY, CDR2 FYNNEI. Trimming pared 0 bases from V and 0 bases from J, leaving 12 bases between. The CDR3 has 17 amino acids. CDR3: CASSEARGGVAKNIQYF. CDR3 coding DNA: TGTGCCAGCAGTGAAGCCAGAGGGGGGGTAGCCAAAAACATTCAGTACTTC. The full variable domain, with the rest looked up from reference TRBV2 and TRBJ2-4, is EPEVTQTPSHQVTQMGQEVILRCVPISNHLYFYWYRQILGQKVEFLVSFYNNEISEKSEIFDDQFSVERPDGSNFTLKIRSTKLEDSAMYFCASSEARGGVAKNIQYFGAGTRLSVL.

DNA of the CDR3: TGTGCCAGCAGCTCCTTGGGGGGCCGGGATCAGCCCCAGCATTTT. This encodes CASSSLGGRDQPQHF. This rearrangement joins TRBV7-6 to TRBJ1-5; tentatively, D is TRBD1 (6 bases). The length of the CDR3 is 15 residues. Germline CDR1 reads SGHVS; CDR2 reads FNYEAQ. Trimming shortened V by 4 bases and J by 5 bases, and 15 bases separated the two germline ends.